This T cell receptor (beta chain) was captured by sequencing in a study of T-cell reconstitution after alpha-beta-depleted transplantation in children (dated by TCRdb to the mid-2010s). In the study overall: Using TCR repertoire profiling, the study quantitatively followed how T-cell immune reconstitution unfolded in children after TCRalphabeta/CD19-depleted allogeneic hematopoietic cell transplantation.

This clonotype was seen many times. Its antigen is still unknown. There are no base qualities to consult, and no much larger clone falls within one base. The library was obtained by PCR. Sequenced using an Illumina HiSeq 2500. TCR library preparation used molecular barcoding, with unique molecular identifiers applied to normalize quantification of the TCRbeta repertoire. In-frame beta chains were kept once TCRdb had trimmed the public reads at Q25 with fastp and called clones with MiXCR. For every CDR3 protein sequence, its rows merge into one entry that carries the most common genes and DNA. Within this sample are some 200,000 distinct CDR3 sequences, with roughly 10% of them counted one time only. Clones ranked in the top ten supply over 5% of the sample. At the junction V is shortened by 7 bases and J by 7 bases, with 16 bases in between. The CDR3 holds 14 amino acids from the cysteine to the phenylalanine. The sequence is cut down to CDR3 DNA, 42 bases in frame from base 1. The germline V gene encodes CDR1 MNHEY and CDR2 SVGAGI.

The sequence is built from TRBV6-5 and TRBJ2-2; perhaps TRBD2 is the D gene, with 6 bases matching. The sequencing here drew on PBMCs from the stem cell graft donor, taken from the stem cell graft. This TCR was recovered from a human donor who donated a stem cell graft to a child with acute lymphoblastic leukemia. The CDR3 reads CASKAGRPLGELFF. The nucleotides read TGTGCCAGCAAGGCTGGGAGGCCGCTCGGGGAGCTGTTTTTT.